This T cell receptor (beta chain) was sequenced for a study of cytomegalovirus exposure and HLA in healthy donors. Study observations and caveats: Later analysis identified 16,000 or so TCR beta sequences associated with HLA alleles, using a false discovery rate threshold of 0.05.

Trimming left V 6 bases short and J 2 bases short, with 16 bases between. From germline, CDR1 is MNHEY and CDR2 SVGAGI. The CDR3 is 15 residues long. A multiplex PCR was run with 60 Vbeta primers and 13 Jbeta primers. Sequenced by immunoSEQ multiplex PCR; TCRdb stores in-frame clones only, minus some. The sample contains some 150,000 clones, about 80% of which appear only once. This clone showed up just a few times. What it binds is not known. Sequences were obtained from PBMCs. The rearrangement joins TRBV6-5 to TRBJ1-1, with a possible D match to TRBD1 (6 bases). This sequence originates from a man aged 25 to 40 in good health and CMV-seronegative. The chain's CDR3 is CASRLSWTVNTEAFF. As DNA, the CDR3 is TGTGCCAGCAGACTCTCTTGGACAGTTAACACTGAAGCTTTCTTT.